The TCR beta chain described here comes from a study of T cell changes during pregnancy in multiple sclerosis. This clone was detected once. Some clones are missing from TCRdb's copy, which holds only in-frame ones; the method was immunoSEQ multiplex PCR. Seen here are tens of thousands of clones, around 94% observed once, and the top ten hold about 5.5%. This TCR came from a female donor with multiple sclerosis, enrolled in a pregnancy study. Sample: CD8+ T cells from peripheral blood mononuclear cells, taken before pregnancy.

CDR3 nucleotide sequence: TGTGCCAGCAGCCAAGATTATTGCGGACTAGCGGAGTACTACGAGCAGTACTTC. This sequence encodes CASSQDYCGLAEYYEQYF. This chain joins TRBV4-2 and TRBJ2-7, with 10 bases matching TRBD2. CDR3 size: 18 residues. Germline loops: CDR1 LGHNA, CDR2 YNFKEQ. The J segment lost 3 bases and the V segment lost 0 bases, leaving 11 bases of the junction unmatched.